The TCR beta chain under discussion was sequenced for a study of blood T cell repertoires in COVID-19. At the level of the study: In each case, the material was cDNA or gDNA derived from T cells, B-cell-depleted T cells, or PBMCs.

The assay was immunoSEQ multiplex PCR, and TCRdb's table has in-frame clones only and misses some. Of 290,000 or so clones in the sample, roughly 86% were seen once. The CDR3 runs to 13 residues. Deletions cut 4 bases from V and 1 base from J, with 8 bases between. Germline CDR1 is SGHRS and CDR2 is YFSETQ. This chain links TRBV5-1 with TRBJ2-5, with D unresolved. This TCR was sampled from a man in his sixties or seventies with acute or convalescent COVID-19. Sample: peripheral blood. DNA for the CDR3: TGCGCCAGCAGCCGTGCTATCCAAGAGACCCAGTACTTC. It is translated as CASSRAIQETQYF.